This T cell receptor beta chain was captured in a study of identifying expanded T cells in peripheral blood. Concerning this clone: Antigen unknown.

General study results and limits: Across healthy donors, higher total template counts meant significantly greater approximately two-week count variance. About 1.2 clones differed between technical replicates, versus around 15 and 18 over time.

Sequencing used immunoSEQ multiplex PCR; TCRdb keeps in-frame clones, though not all of them. The table shows about 78,000 clones, with approximately 84% occurring only once. Collection occurred without any documented infections or immune events in donors. The CDR3 is 15 residues long. The germline V and J ends were trimmed by 1 base and 3 bases, with 13 bases remaining between them. CDR1 is MNHNS and CDR2 is SASEGT in the germline V gene. J is TRBJ2-7 and V is TRBV6-1, with D possibly called TRBD1 or TRBD2 (6 bases each). The receptor was derived from a person aged 18 to 75 in good health. The sample taken for sequencing was blood. CDR3 loop: CASSEGGGRGYEQYF. In nucleotides, the CDR3 is TGTGCCAGCAGTGAAGGTGGGGGGCGAGGCTACGAGCAGTACTTC.